These T cell receptor beta chains were read from a single sample in a study of blood T cell repertoires in COVID-19. Here immunoSEQ multiplex PCR was the method, and the copy in TCRdb shows in-frame clones only, minus some. The repertoire holds 150,000 to 200,000 clones, roughly 84% seen once, with under 3% in the top ten. Material: peripheral blood. The receptors originated from a woman aged 60 to 75 with acute or convalescent COVID-19. Each CDR3 is given with its conserved first and last residue. A D gene is named only where the DNA matches it firmly. Not every row has a clone size; where given, it reads once, few, many or a size class.

CDR3 DNA | CDR3 protein | D gene | clone size | CDR3 length | J gene | V gene
TGTGCCAGTAGTATGACTAGCGGGGGATCCTACGAGCAGTACTTC | CASSMTSGGSYEQYF | TRBD2 | NA | 15 | TRBJ2-7 | TRBV19
TGTGCCAGCAGCTCCGCCGACAGCTTTAATGAAAAACTGTTTTTT | CASSSADSFNEKLFF | NA | NA | 15 | TRBJ1-4 | TRBV7-2
TGTGCCAGCAGCCCCGACAGGGCCTTAGCCAAAAACATTCAGTACTTC | CASSPDRALAKNIQYF | TRBD1 | NA | 16 | TRBJ2-4 | TRBV7-2
TGTGCCAGCAGCTTAGCGCGGGTAGCGGGGGGGCTCGGATACAATGAGCAGTTCTTC | CASSLARVAGGLGYNEQFF | TRBD2 | NA | 19 | TRBJ2-1 | TRBV7-9
TGTGCCAGCAGCCCTCGGGTGGGGCTCGAGCAGTACTTC | CASSPRVGLEQYF | NA | NA | 13 | TRBJ2-7 | TRBV13
TGTGCCAGCAGTTACTCGGCGGGGAACACTGAAGCTTTCTTT | CASSYSAGNTEAFF | NA | NA | 14 | TRBJ1-1 | TRBV6-5
TGTGCCAGCAGCTTAGAATCTGGTCTAGCGGGGGGGACCCAGTACTTC | CASSLESGLAGGTQYF | TRBD2 | NA | 16 | TRBJ2-5 | TRBV7-2
TGTGCCAGCAGCTTCACTAGCGGGGGCTACACAGATACGCAGTATTTT | CASSFTSGGYTDTQYF | TRBD2 | NA | 16 | TRBJ2-3 | TRBV7-9
TGTGCCAGCAGCTTGGCTGTTAATAATGAAAAACTGTTTTTT | CASSLAVNNEKLFF | NA | NA | 14 | TRBJ1-4 | TRBV5-4
TGTGCCAGCTCACCACCCCGGCCCCCGGGTAACACTGAAGCTTTCTTT | CASSPPRPPGNTEAFF | NA | NA | 16 | TRBJ1-1 | TRBV18
TGTGCCAGCAGCCCGAAAGGGGTTCTCTCTGGGGCCAACGTCCTGACTTTC | CASSPKGVLSGANVLTF | NA | NA | 17 | TRBJ2-6 | TRBV11-2
TGTGCCAGCAGGGACAGGCCTATGACAGATACGCAGTATTTT | CASRDRPMTDTQYF | TRBD1 | NA | 14 | TRBJ2-3 | TRBV2
TGTGCCAGCAGCCGGCGGGGGGGCTCTGGAAACACCATATATTTT | CASSRRGGSGNTIYF | NA | few | 15 | TRBJ1-3 | TRBV5-4
TGTGCCAGCAGCCAACCAGGGTTCTCCTACGAGCAGTACTTC | CASSQPGFSYEQYF | NA | NA | 14 | TRBJ2-7 | TRBV14
TGTGCCAGCAGTTTAGTTAGGGGGGAGACCCAGTACTTC | CASSLVRGETQYF | NA | NA | 13 | TRBJ2-5 | TRBV12-3/TRBV12-4
TGTGCCAGCAGTTTACGAGTGCGGGATGGCTACACCTTC | CASSLRVRDGYTF | NA | NA | 13 | TRBJ1-2 | TRBV12-3/TRBV12-4
TGTGCCAGCAGCTATGGGACAGGGACTTCACCCCTCCACTTT | CASSYGTGTSPLHF | TRBD1 | NA | 14 | TRBJ1-6 | TRBV7-2
TGTGCCAGCTCGCCCGGGGCCGGGGAGCTGTTTTTT | CASSPGAGELFF | NA | few | 12 | TRBJ2-2 | TRBV18
TGTGCCAGTACGTTTAGCACTGAAGCTTTCTTT | CASTFSTEAFF | NA | NA | 11 | TRBJ1-1 | TRBV19
TGTGCCAGCAGCAAAGGGTACAGCTCCTACGAGCAGTACTTC | CASSKGYSSYEQYF | NA | NA | 14 | TRBJ2-7 | TRBV21-1
TGCGCCAGCAGCTTCTCAGGGACACCCCCTAACTATGGCTACACCTTC | CASSFSGTPPNYGYTF | NA | once | 16 | TRBJ1-2 | TRBV5-1
TGTGCCAGTAGTACGAGGACAGGACGGGAAGCTTTCTTT | CASSTRTGREAFF | TRBD1 | NA | 13 | TRBJ1-1 | TRBV19
TGTGCCAGCCGGCGCGGGGACTATGGCTACACCTTC | CASRRGDYGYTF | NA | NA | 12 | TRBJ1-2 | TRBV6-5
TGTGCCAGCAGTTCTAGCTCCTATAATTCACCCCTCCACTTT | CASSSSSYNSPLHF | NA | few | 14 | TRBJ1-6 | TRBV25-1
TGTGCCAGCTCCCCTGGGGCCGAAAAAGCTTTCTTT | CASSPGAEKAFF | NA | NA | 12 | TRBJ1-1 | TRBV18
TGTGCCAGCAACCCGGGGGGTCTAGCGGGGGAGCAGTTCTTC | CASNPGGLAGEQFF | TRBD2 | NA | 14 | TRBJ2-1 | TRBV6-5
TGCGCCAGCAGCTTGGGAAGGGACAGGGAAACTTTCTTT | CASSLGRDRETFF | TRBD1 | NA | 13 | TRBJ1-1 | TRBV5-1
TGCGCCAGCAGATCTAGCGGATTCCCACAAGAGACCCAGTACTTC | CASRSSGFPQETQYF | TRBD2 | NA | 15 | TRBJ2-5 | TRBV5-1
TGCGCCAGCAGCTTGGAAACAGGGGGGCAAGAGACCCAGTACTTC | CASSLETGGQETQYF | TRBD1 | NA | 15 | TRBJ2-5 | TRBV5-1
TGTGCCACCAGCATTGATAGGGGAGGAGAGACCCAGTACTTC | CATSIDRGGETQYF | NA | NA | 14 | TRBJ2-5 | TRBV15
TGCGCCAGCAGCTTGGACAGAAATCAGCCCCAGCATTTT | CASSLDRNQPQHF | NA | NA | 13 | TRBJ1-5 | TRBV5-1
TGTGCCACCCAGAGAGGACTGACGGAGAAACTGTTTTTT | CATQRGLTEKLFF | NA | once | 13 | TRBJ1-4 | TRBV15
TGTGCCAGCAGCCGCGGGGAGAAGAACACTGAAGCTTTCTTT | CASSRGEKNTEAFF | NA | NA | 14 | TRBJ1-1 | TRBV6-5
TGTGCCAGCAGTGACAGGGGGGCAACTAATGAAAAACTGTTTTTT | CASSDRGATNEKLFF | TRBD1 | NA | 15 | TRBJ1-4 | TRBV25-1
TGTGCCAGCATAGGCGGGATACGGACCGGGGAGCTGTTTTTT | CASIGGIRTGELFF | NA | few | 14 | TRBJ2-2 | TRBV2
TGTGCCAGCAGTCAATCGCCCCCATTAGCTAACTATGGCTACACCTTC | CASSQSPPLANYGYTF | NA | NA | 16 | TRBJ1-2 | TRBV6-6
TGCGCCAGCAGCTTGGGCACTGGGCTAGCGGGGAACCAAGAGACCCAGTACTTC | CASSLGTGLAGNQETQYF | TRBD2 | NA | 18 | TRBJ2-5 | TRBV5-1
TGTGCTAGTGGTTTGGCAGCGCCCGAGGAGTTAGGAGCTTTCTTT | CASGLAAPEELGAFF | NA | NA | 15 | TRBJ1-1 | TRBV12-5
TGTGCCAGTAGAGGGACAGGGAAGTACGAGCAGTACTTC | CASRGTGKYEQYF | TRBD1 | NA | 13 | TRBJ2-7 | TRBV19
TGTGCCTGGAGTGTAGGGTCTTCGGGACAGGCTTTGTACACCTTC | CAWSVGSSGQALYTF | TRBD1 | NA | 15 | TRBJ1-2 | TRBV30
TGTGCCACCAGTGAATCAGGGACTGGAAACACCATATATTTT | CATSESGTGNTIYF | NA | NA | 14 | TRBJ1-3 | TRBV24-1
TGTGCCAGCAGCTTATGGGGCTTCTACGAGCAGTACTTC | CASSLWGFYEQYF | NA | NA | 13 | TRBJ2-7 | TRBV7-9
TGTGCCAGCAGCTTGAGCGATTCCACCGGGGAGCTGTTTTTT | CASSLSDSTGELFF | NA | once | 14 | TRBJ2-2 | TRBV5-4
TGTGCCAGCAGCCAAGGCGTCCACACTGAAGCTTTCTTT | CASSQGVHTEAFF | NA | NA | 13 | TRBJ1-1 | TRBV3-1/TRBV3-2
TGTGCCAGCAGCATACAGGACGGCTATGGCTACACCTTC | CASSIQDGYGYTF | NA | NA | 13 | TRBJ1-2 | TRBV7-2
TGCGCCAGCATTGACAGGGCCCTTGAAGCTTTCTTT | CASIDRALEAFF | TRBD1 | few | 12 | TRBJ1-1 | TRBV23-1
TGTGCCAGCAGCTTGCCGATGGCCCGTCCGAACACTGAAGCTTTCTTT | CASSLPMARPNTEAFF | NA | NA | 16 | TRBJ1-1 | TRBV5-6
TGTGCCAGCAGTTACTTCGGGGAAAAACTGTTTTTT | CASSYFGEKLFF | NA | once | 12 | TRBJ1-4 | TRBV6-2/TRBV6-3
TGTGCCAGCAGCCGCGGGAGAGGGGGGACGAACGCTGAAGCTTTCTTT | CASSRGRGGTNAEAFF | NA | NA | 16 | TRBJ1-1 | TRBV3-1/TRBV3-2
TGTGCCAGCAGTGGTGGACAGTTTTTGGGCAATCAGCCCCAGCATTTT | CASSGGQFLGNQPQHF | NA | NA | 16 | TRBJ1-5 | TRBV6-1
TGTGCCAGCATGGGACAGGGGAGAAGCAATCAGCCCCAGCATTTT | CASMGQGRSNQPQHF | TRBD1 | NA | 15 | TRBJ1-5 | TRBV6-5
TGTGCCAGCACCATTACGGGTTCCTCCTACGAGCAGTACTTC | CASTITGSSYEQYF | NA | NA | 14 | TRBJ2-7 | TRBV7-2
TGTGCCAGCAGCTTAAGGGTAGGGGGATCCTACGAGCAGTACTTC | CASSLRVGGSYEQYF | NA | NA | 15 | TRBJ2-7 | TRBV7-2